Sequencing of this T cell receptor beta chain was carried out in a study of post-analysis software for immune sequencing data. In the study overall: Relapsing-remitting, secondary progressive and progressive-relapsing forms of multiple sclerosis all featured among disease courses. The study, taken as a whole, reports: TRBV5-6, TRBV5-1 and TRBV20-1 belonged to a set of roughly 5 TRBV segments that were more frequent in patients than controls. Relative to controls, patients with multiple sclerosis showed significantly lower normalized Chao1 diversity.

Unique molecular identifiers tagged the TCR beta cDNA libraries. T cells numbering roughly 1 to 10 million yielded roughly 0.5 million cDNA molecules. TCRdb recomputed calls from the PCR reads with MiXCR, one row per CDR3 protein. The sample consists of more than 450,000 distinct CDR3 sequences, about 44% of them appearing once. Germline CDR1 SEHNR, CDR2 FQNEAQ (reference sequence). Trimming left V 7 bases short and J 4 bases short, with 21 bases between. The CDR3 is made up of 16 amino acids. As regards this clonotype: Antigen unknown.

Specimen: blood. The V call is TRBV7-9, the J call TRBJ2-3; no reliable D call. This TCR came from a girl aged 5-17 years with multiple sclerosis. The CDR3 DNA sequence: TGTGCCAGCAAACACCCGGTCTGGTTAACAGCAGATACGCAGTATTTT. Amino acids: CASKHPVWLTADTQYF. Based on the CDR3 plus reference TRBV7-9 and TRBJ2-3, the full variable domain is DTGVSQNPRHKITKRGQNVTFRCDPISEHNRLYWYRQTLGQGPEFLTYFQNEAQLEKSRLLSDRFSAERPKGSFSTLEIQRTEQGDSAMYLCASKHPVWLTADTQYFGPGTRLTVL.